The 27 T cell receptor beta chains reported below all come from one sample, sequenced in a study of OX40 agonist ivuxolimab in advanced cancers. TCRdb's copy holds only in-frame clones and misses some; the assay was immunoSEQ multiplex PCR. The table lists some 45,000 clones, approximately 88% of them singletons. The specimen was CD4+ or CD8+ T cells sorted from blood, collected in a trial of the OX40 agonist ivuxolimab. Receptors originate from an adult with an advanced solid tumor such as melanoma, head and neck, liver or kidney cancer.

This sequence joins TRBV27 and TRBJ1-1, with 8 bases matching TRBD1. V gave up 7 bases and J gave up 1 base; unmatched junction bases: 11. The CDR3 length is 16 residues. Germline V gives CDR1 MNHEY, CDR2 SMNVEV (reference sequence). The CDR3 loop reads CASIGIDRGGNTEAFF. Written as DNA, the CDR3 is TGTGCCAGCATCGGAATCGACAGGGGCGGGAACACTGAAGCTTTCTTT.

The gene calls are TRBV6-1 and TRBJ2-7; weak D call: TRBD1 (5 bases). The ends were cut back, 8 bases at V and 5 bases at J, with 10 bases in the middle. CDR1 is MNHNS, CDR2 SASEGT, per germline. This CDR3 region has 11 residues. CDR3: CASRRGDEQYF. CDR3 nucleotides: TGTGCCAGCCGTAGGGGCGACGAGCAGTACTTC.

The rearrangement links TRBV7-2 to TRBJ2-7; 7 bases align to TRBD2. There are 14 residues in the CDR3. Unmatched junction bases numbered 8, after V lost 6 bases and J lost 3 bases. Germline assignment: CDR1 SGHTA and CDR2 FQGNSA. The CDR3 coding sequence is TGTGCCAGCAGGCCGCGGGGGAACCGCTACGAGCAGTACTTC. This codes for CASRPRGNRYEQYF.

The CDR3 bases are TGCGCCAGCAGCTTGGAGGGATTATATGGGGAGACCCAGTACTTC. It yields the protein CASSLEGLYGETQYF. The rearrangement links TRBV5-1 to TRBJ2-5, with unresolved D. Looked up from germline, CDR1 is SGHRS and CDR2 is YFSETQ. V dropped 0 bases and J dropped 5 bases, with 14 bases sitting between them. The CDR3 is 15 residues long.

V gene TRBV7-9 combines with J gene TRBJ2-1; the match to TRBD2 covers 11 bases. Per the germline V gene, CDR1 is SEHNR and CDR2 is FQNEAQ (reference sequence). The CDR3 has 17 amino acids. V gave up 5 bases and J gave up 4 bases; unmatched junction bases: 10. The DNA of the CDR3 is TGTGCCAGCAGCGCGGGTCCCGGGACTAGCGGTTACAATGAGCAGTTCTTC. It codes for CASSAGPGTSGYNEQFF.

The chain has TRBV5-6 and TRBJ2-7; perhaps TRBD1 as D (5 bases). Germline V gene data show CDR1 as SGHDT and CDR2 as YYEEEE. The ends were cut back, 4 bases at V and 1 base at J, with 9 bases in the middle. CDR3 length: 13 amino acids. CDR3 bases: TGTGCCAGCAGCCCGGACACTTCCTACGAGCAGTACTTC. Its protein is CASSPDTSYEQYF.

The chain has TRBV20-1 and TRBJ1-2, with unresolved D. CDR1 is DFQATT, CDR2 SNEGSKA, per germline (reference sequence). The CDR3 has 11 amino acids. DNA of the CDR3: TGCTTCCCTGGGGTGACCTATGGCTACACCTTC. The encoded protein is CFPGVTYGYTF.

This rearrangement joins TRBV6-1 to TRBJ1-5, with a weak D call TRBD1 (6 bases). The germline CDR1 and CDR2 sequences are MNHNS and SASEGT. The germline V and J ends were trimmed by 10 bases and 6 bases, with 16 bases remaining between them. The CDR3 is 13 residues long. The DNA for the CDR3 is TGTGCCATCCACTACGAACAGGGTCAGCCCCAGCATTTT. Translation gives CAIHYEQGQPQHF.

V and J are TRBV27 and TRBJ2-2; 9 bases align to TRBD1. The CDR3 has 14 amino acids. Germline CDR1 reads MNHEY; CDR2 reads SMNVEV (reference sequence). The V and J ends lost 7 bases and 4 bases, in that order; junction bases with no gene match: 4. The CDR3 reads CASTMTGGTGELFF. Here the CDR3 DNA reads TGTGCCAGCACCATGACAGGGGGCACCGGGGAGCTGTTTTTT.

In its sample, this clone was seen a few times. V is TRBV18 and J is TRBJ2-3; 12 nucleotides align to TRBD2. The V gene end was trimmed by 6 bases and the J gene end by 4 bases; junction bases not matched to a gene: 11. From germline, CDR1 is KGHSH and CDR2 LQKENI. CDR3 length equals 17 residues. The chain's CDR3 is CASSPAASGRVADTQYF. The DNA for the CDR3 is TGTGCCAGCTCCCCCGCGGCTAGCGGGAGGGTCGCAGATACGCAGTATTTT.

The chain links TRBV5-6 to TRBJ2-7, with 10 bases matching TRBD1. The CDR3 spans 13 residues. The J segment lost 5 bases and the V segment lost 3 bases, leaving 2 bases of the junction unmatched. Germline V gene sequence: CDR1 SGHDT, CDR2 YYEEEE. The CDR3 here is CASSWDRGDEQYF. The CDR3 nucleotides are TGTGCCAGCAGCTGGGACAGGGGCGACGAGCAGTACTTC.

The chain recombines TRBV7-9 with TRBJ2-1; D may be TRBD1 (5 bases). The germline V gene encodes CDR1 SEHNR and CDR2 FQNEAQ (reference sequence). The CDR3 runs 14 residues. Trimming stripped 3 bases from V and 3 bases from J, with 9 bases between. CDR3 nucleotide sequence: TGTGCCAGCAGCTTTCAGGGCCTCTACAATGAGCAGTTCTTC. Amino acid sequence: CASSFQGLYNEQFF.

The chain recombines TRBV19 with TRBJ1-4, with TRBD1 as a possible D gene (5 bases). Germline CDR1 reads LNHDA; CDR2 reads SQIVND (reference sequence). Between the trimmed V and J ends, which lost 1 base and 0 bases, there was a span of 12 bases. This CDR3 has 17 amino acids. CDR3 DNA: TGTGCCAGTAGTATAGGATCGGGGCTATCAACTAATGAAAAACTGTTTTTT. Protein product: CASSIGSGLSTNEKLFF.

With respect to this clone: At one of its ends the junction is not consistent with the germline gene, which may arise from a read error. The rearrangement links TRBV6-1 to TRBJ2-7, with D perhaps matching TRBD1 (6 bases). Germline V gene data show CDR1 as MNHNS and CDR2 as SASEGT. The length of the CDR3 is 15 residues. The CDR3 nucleotides are TGTACCAGCAGTGCGATATCCGGGACAAACTACGAGCAGTACTTC. This gives the protein CTSSAISGTNYEQYF.

V is TRBV19 and J is TRBJ2-7; TRBD1 aligns across 7 bases. Trimming removed 5 bases from V and 0 bases from J; junction bases left unmatched: 16. CDR3 length equals 18 residues. Germline-derived CDR1 and CDR2 are LNHDA and SQIVND (reference sequence). The CDR3 region has the DNA TGTGCCAGTAGTCCGAATCCGTCCCTGAGGGGGCACTCCTACGAGCAGTACTTC. Its translation: CASSPNPSLRGHSYEQYF.

This clone was recorded once. The genes are TRBV6-1 and TRBJ1-3; the D gene is possibly TRBD1 (6 bases). The CDR3 spans 14 residues. Trimming stripped 4 bases from V and 2 bases from J, with 9 bases between. CDR1 and CDR2 (germline): MNHNS, SASEGT. The DNA of the CDR3 is TGTGCCAGCAGTGGACCAGGGGCTGGAAACACCATATATTTT. Encoded protein: CASSGPGAGNTIYF.

This chain links TRBV20-1 with TRBJ2-1, with 8 nucleotides matching TRBD2. The CDR3 runs 11 residues. Germline assignment: CDR1 DFQATT and CDR2 SNEGSKA (reference sequence). V lost 7 bases to trimming and J lost 9 bases; unmatched junction nucleotides: 5. CDR3 protein: CSDRGGSEQFF. The DNA for the CDR3 is TGCAGTGACCGGGGGGGCAGTGAGCAGTTCTTC.

The chain carries TRBV7-9 and TRBJ2-7; D gene uncertain. This CDR3 comprises 14 residues. V was shortened by 5 bases and J by 1 base, with 12 bases between the two germline ends. Germline V gives CDR1 SEHNR, CDR2 FQNEAQ (reference sequence). CDR3 amino acids: CASSPNTASYEQYF. DNA of the CDR3: TGTGCCAGCAGCCCGAATACGGCATCCTACGAGCAGTACTTC.

The rearrangement links TRBV7-9 to TRBJ2-1; TRBD1 agrees at 7 bases. Trimming took 5 bases from V and 10 from J; bases not matched to a gene: 11. The CDR3 extends over 14 amino acids. The germline CDR1 and CDR2 sequences are SEHNR and FQNEAQ (reference sequence). The CDR3 protein is CASSPPTGNGEQFF. CDR3 bases: TGTGCCAGCAGCCCCCCGACAGGGAACGGGGAGCAGTTCTTC.

This clone was recorded once. V usage is TRBV7-3 and J usage is TRBJ1-2, with 10 bases identical to TRBD1. Losses at the gene ends were 5 bases for V and 0 bases for J; bases not matched to a gene: 18. The CDR3 has 20 amino acids. CDR1 and CDR2 (germline): SGHTA, FQGTGA. In nucleotides, the CDR3 is TGTGCCAGCAGCCCGCCGAGAAGAGACAGGGGGCGTAGAGCTAACTATGGCTACACCTTC. It yields the protein CASSPPRRDRGRRANYGYTF.

V is TRBV6-6 and J is TRBJ2-1; perhaps D is TRBD1 or TRBD2 (5 bases each). Germline CDR1 is MNHNY and CDR2 is SVGAGI (reference sequence). Trimming took off 10 bases at V and 0 bases at J, with 13 bases between the two ends. This CDR3 is 14 amino acids long. The CDR3 sequence is CATTSGTSYNEQFF. DNA of the CDR3: TGTGCCACTACGTCCGGGACCTCCTACAATGAGCAGTTCTTC.

The chain employs TRBV29-1 and TRBJ1-1; 8 bases agree with TRBD1. CDR1 and CDR2 (germline): SQVTM, ANQGSEA. With V trimmed by 7 bases and J by 5 bases, 12 bases remained unmatched. This CDR3 is 14 amino acids long. Here the CDR3 DNA reads TGCAGCGCCATGGGTGGACAGGGCAGTACTGAAGCTTTCTTT. Translating gives CSAMGGQGSTEAFF.

CDR3 nucleotides: TGTGCCAACAGACCAGGGGGCGCGACTGAAGCTTTCTTT. This gives the protein CANRPGGATEAFF. V gene TRBV10-3 combines with J gene TRBJ1-1; 8 positions match TRBD1. The CDR3 is made up of 13 amino acids. Germline V gene data show CDR1 as ENHRY and CDR2 as SYGVKD. J was trimmed by 5 bases and V by 10 bases; bases with no gene match: 9.

This clone was counted a few times. The V gene is TRBV6-5, the J gene TRBJ1-2, with 12 bases identical to TRBD1. CDR1 MNHEY and CDR2 SVGAGI come from the germline V gene. This CDR3 region has 16 residues. With V trimmed by 2 bases and J by 4 bases, 5 bases remained unmatched. This CDR3 is CASSYEGTGGSYGYTF. CDR3 sequence (DNA): TGTGCCAGCAGTTACGAGGGGACAGGGGGCTCCTATGGCTACACCTTC.

The CDR3 loop is CASRSQVKQFF. The CDR3 DNA reads TGTGCCAGCAGGTCACAGGTAAAGCAGTTCTTC. The gene calls are TRBV27 and TRBJ2-1; TRBD1 is a possible D gene (5 bases). This CDR3 comprises 11 residues. Germline V lookup: CDR1 MNHEY, CDR2 SMNVEV (reference sequence). V lost 6 bases to trimming and J lost 11 bases, with 11 bases between them.

The chain is built from TRBV6-6 and TRBJ2-2; D ambiguous. With 6 bases removed from V and 6 bases from J, the gap between germline ends came to 11 bases. Germline CDR1 is MNHNY and CDR2 is SVGAGI (reference sequence). The CDR3 is 13 amino acids. The CDR3 here is CASSQRHAGELFF. The DNA of the CDR3 is TGTGCCAGCAGCCAGCGTCATGCCGGGGAGCTGTTTTTT.

The rearrangement joins TRBV9 to TRBJ2-6, with D possibly called TRBD1 or TRBD2 (6 bases each). The V end was cut by 4 bases, the J end by 4 bases, with 9 bases between. Looked up from germline, CDR1 is SGDLS and CDR2 is YYNGEE. This CDR3 is built from 14 residues. CDR3 protein: CASSPGAGANVLTF. The CDR3 nucleotides are TGTGCCAGCAGCCCGGGGGCCGGGGCCAACGTCCTGACTTTC.